This TCR beta chain was captured by sequencing in a study of shared clonotypes between healthy human individuals (dated by TCRdb to the early 2020s). A note on the overall study: Three men and a couple of women, aged 18 to 49 years, made up the cohort. For each donor, three plates each were used for CD4 naive and CD4 memory, two plates were used for CD8 naive, and one plate was used for CD8 memory. Blood TCR repertoires of about 5 healthy adults were deeply sequenced to estimate repertoire size and the extent of clonotype sharing between individuals. To increase sequencing depth and limit assay-specific biases, TCR repertoire library preparation and sequencing were carried out by different laboratories using diverse techniques. Leukapheresis yielded between about 0.85 and 10 billion PBMCs per donor. Here is what the overall study found, with its caveats: Pairwise subsampling led to the expectation that sequencing depth would affect the degree of clonotype sharing among donors. Larger estimated clonotype richness was generally found for naive subsets than for memory subsets. The genetic and exposure-history diversity represented was limited by the small number of donors. Sharing across several donors was observed for approximately 4.6% of naive CD4, around 3.5% of naive CD8, 2% to 2.5% of memory CD4, and 0.4% of memory CD8 clonotypes. Sampling was restricted to blood, and TCR repertoires in tissue are likely to differ from TCR repertoires in blood. Rarefaction of sorted-subset datasets indicated incomplete sequencing despite the large sequencing depth. Compared with non-shared clonotypes, clonotypes shared by all four sorted-subset donors had higher generation probabilities.

Trimmed from V: 10 bases; trimmed from J: 3 bases; junction bases lacking a gene match: 6. The cysteine opens and the phenylalanine closes a CDR3 of 12 amino acids. Just the 36-base CDR3 DNA is kept, in frame starting at base 1. CDR1 and CDR2 are read off the germline V gene as ENHRY and SYGVKD. Using the deep immunoSEQ assay, TCR CDR3 regions were amplified from genomic DNA by multiplex PCR. Extracted genomic DNA from each cell subset was distributed evenly across all wells of several immunoSEQ 96-well plates, and each plate was treated as a replicate. For sorted subsets, roughly 200 ng genomic DNA, equal to 25,000 to 35,000 T cell genomes, was loaded into each replicate PCR. The purified libraries were quantified using a Qubit 3.0 fluorometer, sized with a Bioanalyzer 2100, and then quantified again using the KAPA Library Quantification kit. Each immunoSEQ 96-well plate was sequenced on its own single-read 150-cycle Illumina NextSeq 550 flow cell. Per the source publication's procedure: The immunoSEQ output contained only junctional sequences without quality scores, so filtering could not match that applied to full-length reads. To assign V/J genes and CDR3, sequences were annotated using PyIR, a Python wrapper for IgBLAST v1.9, with IMGT germline references. Reads were filtered out if the reads had weak V/J assignments (E-value above 1e-6), no CDR3, stop codons, out-of-frame junctions, or ambiguous translated residues. V3J clonotypes were defined as sequences sharing an identical inferred V gene, J gene, and CDR3 amino acid sequence. The percentage overlap between two repertoires was calculated by dividing the number of shared unique clonotypes by the size of the smaller repertoire. Repertoire richness was assessed with RTK rarefaction, the Chao1 estimator, and Recon v2.1 estimates of unobserved clonotypes. Generation probabilities for all TCRbeta clonotypes obtained by the gDNA method from a handful of donors were computed using OLGA. TCRdb retrieved this table from immuneACCESS and kept in-frame rearrangements only. Not all clones are present; in checked studies, unresolved V genes account for under half, and no reason is known for the remainder. Clonal size and the V and J genes are those of that table, whereas D and trimming came from the DNA. The sample table records roughly 2 million clones; 95% of these occur just once. 0.13% of the sample is in the top ten clones.

A word on this clone: Its antigen remains undetermined. No base quality values were provided; no much bigger clone lies one nucleotide off.

Healthy HIV-negative adults with no recently reported acute infections or vaccinations were included as donors. Every donor was a Caucasian adult living in Nashville, Tennessee, USA. CD4+ T cells were enriched through magnetic negative selection, after which naive cells were positively selected on CD45RA and the remaining negative fraction served as the memory subset. After blood collection by leukapheresis, PBMCs were isolated using Ficoll-Histopaque density gradient centrifugation and then cryopreserved in the vapor phase of liquid nitrogen. Analytical flow cytometry was used to check the purity and quantity of each magnetically sorted T cell population. From each sorted fraction, genomic DNA was isolated and quantified by UV absorbance on a Nanodrop 2000c.

Recombination linked TRBV10-3 to TRBJ2-7; 7 middle bases align to TRBD1. Sequencing input: naive CD4+ T cells sorted from blood. The cell subset or site label here, explained by the study, means: CD45RA+ positively selected. The clonotype comes from a man younger than 30 in good health. The DNA sequence is given as TGTGCCACCAGACAGGGTAGCTACGAGCAGTACTTC. Its protein reads: CATRQGSYEQYF.